The 21 T cell receptor beta chains given below trace back to one sample, sequenced in a study of shared clonotypes between healthy human individuals (dated by TCRdb to the early 2020s). The method behind the library was the immunoSEQ multiplex PCR assay. Sourced from immuneACCESS, this table was stored by TCRdb with only in-frame sequences that have V and J called. A share of the clones is absent; for the studies checked, an unresolved V gene accounts for under half, and the remainder has no known explanation. This sample is represented by some 2.1 million clones; approximately 94% of them were singletons. Around 1.1% of the sample belongs to the ten largest clones. CD8 naive samples consisted of CD45RO-negative cells that were positively selected for CCR7, yielding a CD45RA+CCR7+ population without TemRA cells. The specimen was naive CD8+ T cells sorted from blood. The meaning of the sample's cell subset or site label: CD45RA+CCR7+. Source of these receptors: a man in his late teens or twenties in good health.

This chain connects TRBV27 to TRBJ2-7; D perhaps matches TRBD2 (6 bases). Germline CDR1 MNHEY, CDR2 SMNVEV (reference sequence). The ends were cut back, 0 bases at V and 2 bases at J, with 14 bases in the middle. The CDR3 is 16 residues long. CDR3 DNA: TGTGCCAGCAGTTTATCAGTAGGGGAGGAGGCCTACGAGCAGTACTTC. As protein: CASSLSVGEEAYEQYF.

V and J are TRBV5-4 and TRBJ2-7, with 7 bases aligning to TRBD1. The trim removed 2 bases at V and 5 bases at J, leaving 4 bases unmatched. The CDR3 loop spans 13 amino acids. CDR1 SGHNT and CDR2 YYREEE come from the germline V gene (reference sequence). CDR3 nucleotides: TGTGCCAGCAGCTTCTCGACAGGGAACGAGCAGTACTTC. Amino acid sequence: CASSFSTGNEQYF.

V and J are TRBV6-5 and TRBJ2-2; the match to TRBD1 covers 9 bases. There are 15 residues in the CDR3. Germline V lookup: CDR1 MNHEY, CDR2 SVGAGI. The CDR3 coding sequence is TGTACGAAACAAAACAGGGGGCTGCACACCGGGGAGCTGTTTTTT. Amino acid sequence: CTKQNRGLHTGELFF.

The V gene is TRBV4-1, the J gene TRBJ1-6, with D tentatively TRBD1 (5 bases). The CDR3 consists of 16 residues. V lost 4 bases and J lost 4, with 14 bases in between. Germline V lookup: CDR1 MGHRA, CDR2 YSYEKL. CDR3 sequence: CASSPVGEPYNSPLHF. As DNA, the CDR3 is TGCGCCAGCAGCCCGGTAGGGGAACCATATAATTCACCCCTCCACTTT.

This clone was found once. Other DNA sequences in this specimen translate into the identical CDR3. The chain has TRBV7-3 and TRBJ1-1; no definite D call. The V end was cut by 0 bases, the J end by 0 bases, with 2 bases between. The CDR3 runs 13 residues. Germline assignment: CDR1 SGHTA and CDR2 FQGTGA. DNA of the CDR3: TGTGCCAGCAGCTTAACGTTGAACACTGAAGCTTTCTTT. Amino acids: CASSLTLNTEAFF.

The rearrangement links TRBV30 to TRBJ2-7; D might be TRBD1 or TRBD2, each matching 5 bases. Germline-derived CDR1 and CDR2 are GTSNPN and SVGIG (reference sequence). The CDR3 has 12 residues. The V gene lost 4 bases and the J gene lost 2 bases, with 9 bases spanning the gap. Written as DNA, the CDR3 is TGTGCCTGGACCCGGGGCCCCTACGAGCAGTACTTC. It encodes CAWTRGPYEQYF.

This clone has just one count. The rearrangement joins TRBV5-6 to TRBJ2-7, with TRBD1 identical over 7 bases. The CDR3 sequence is 15 residues long. Per the germline V gene, CDR1 is SGHDT and CDR2 is YYEEEE. V shed 1 base, J shed 0 bases, and the junction held 4 bases outside the gene matches. CDR3 coding DNA: TGTGCCAGCAGCTTGAGGTGGGACAGCTCCTACGAGCAGTACTTC. Translated, it gives CASSLRWDSSYEQYF.

This chain joins TRBV28 and TRBJ2-2, with TRBD2 as a possible D gene (6 bases). From germline, CDR1 is MDHEN and CDR2 SYDVKM. Trimming pared 5 bases from V and 0 bases from J, leaving 13 bases between. The CDR3 is 16 amino acids. CDR3 nucleotide sequence: TGTGCCAGCAGTCCCCCGGACTATACGAACACCGGGGAGCTGTTTTTT. Residues: CASSPPDYTNTGELFF.

This rearrangement joins TRBV9 to TRBJ1-1, with a tentative D call TRBD1 (6 bases). V was trimmed by 3 bases and J by 5 bases, leaving 17 bases between them. The germline V gene has CDR1 SGDLS and CDR2 YYNGEE. The CDR3 contains 15 residues. The CDR3 here is CASSARTQGITEAFF. Here the CDR3 DNA reads TGTGCCAGCAGCGCCAGGACCCAGGGGATAACTGAAGCTTTCTTT.

In regard to this clone: This same CDR3 is encoded by further DNA sequences in the sample. This chain joins TRBV19 and TRBJ2-7; 8 nucleotides match TRBD2. CDR3 size: 13 residues. Trimming removed 5 bases from V and 2 bases from J; junction bases left unmatched: 2. In germline, CDR1 is LNHDA, CDR2 SQIVND (reference sequence). The CDR3 region has the DNA TGTGCCAGTAGTCTGGGACTAGCCTACGAGCAGTACTTC. It codes for CASSLGLAYEQYF.

The chain combines TRBV9 with TRBJ2-3, with unresolved D. Germline CDR1 and CDR2: SGDLS and YYNGEE. The length of the CDR3 is 15 residues. The V end lost 0 bases, the J end lost 4 bases, and 12 bases lay between the germline ends. In DNA, the CDR3 is TGTGCCAGCAGCGTAGTGGGCCGTGGCCCAGATACGCAGTATTTT. Its translation: CASSVVGRGPDTQYF.

Comment on this clone: This may be a read error, as it is one base from a much larger clone. V is TRBV11-1 and J is TRBJ1-1, with D perhaps matching TRBD1 (5 bases). Germline V CDR1 and CDR2: SGHAT, FQDESV (reference sequence). V was clipped by 3 bases and J by 3 bases, with 8 bases between them. The CDR3 is made up of 13 amino acids. The CDR3 nucleotides read TGTGCCAGCAGCTTCTTGGGGGACACTGAAGCTTTCTTT. The encoded protein is CASSFLGDTEAFF.

V usage is TRBV9 and J usage is TRBJ2-7; 10 nucleotides agree with TRBD1. From germline, CDR1 is SGDLS and CDR2 YYNGEE. The CDR3 is 15 residues long. With 3 bases clipped from V and 5 bases from J, the junction kept 8 bases outside the gene matches. CDR3 coding DNA: TGTGCCAGCAGCGCTTTCGGGACAGGGGTGGACGAGCAGTACTTC. Its translation: CASSAFGTGVDEQYF.

This rearrangement joins TRBV5-5 to TRBJ2-7; maybe TRBD2 (5 bases). This CDR3 is built from 14 residues. CDR1 is SGHKS and CDR2 is YYEKEE in the germline V gene (reference sequence). The germline V and J ends were trimmed by 4 bases and 1 base, with 12 bases remaining between them. The CDR3 spells CASSEGLPSYEQYF. DNA of the CDR3: TGTGCCAGCAGCGAGGGCCTACCATCCTACGAGCAGTACTTC.

The V call is TRBV19, the J call TRBJ1-1, with D possibly matching TRBD1 (5 bases). CDR3 length: 12 amino acids. Deletions cut 11 bases from V and 0 bases from J, with 10 bases between. Germline V gene lookup returns CDR1 LNHDA and CDR2 SQIVND (reference sequence). CDR3 amino acids: CAVEGLNTEAFF. DNA of the CDR3: TGTGCCGTCGAGGGGCTGAACACTGAAGCTTTCTTT.

This chain joins TRBV9 and TRBJ2-7, with D perhaps TRBD1 (6 bases). Germline V lookup: CDR1 SGDLS, CDR2 YYNGEE. The germline V and J ends were trimmed by 0 bases and 1 base, with 11 bases remaining between them. The CDR3 consists of 15 residues. This CDR3 reads CASSVGQAESYEQYF. DNA of the CDR3: TGTGCCAGCAGCGTAGGACAGGCAGAATCCTACGAGCAGTACTTC.

The chain couples TRBV5-1 to TRBJ2-1; 13 nucleotides line up with TRBD2. V gave up 3 bases and J gave up 8 bases; unmatched junction bases: 2. This CDR3 is built from 14 residues. Per germline, CDR1 SGHRS and CDR2 YFSETQ. The CDR3 DNA reads TGCGCCAGCAGCTGGGGGACTAGCGGGGATGAGCAGTTCTTC. Translated, it gives CASSWGTSGDEQFF.

This chain uses TRBV6-5 with TRBJ2-5; perhaps TRBD1 as D (5 bases). This CDR3 spans 14 amino acids. Trimming pared 3 bases from V and 3 bases from J, leaving 11 bases between. Germline assignment: CDR1 MNHEY and CDR2 SVGAGI. CDR3 residues: CASSYKAGKETQYF. The CDR3 coding sequence is TGTGCCAGCAGTTATAAGGCAGGGAAAGAGACCCAGTACTTC.

This clone was detected once. This chain links TRBV30 with TRBJ2-1, with TRBD2 matching over 9 bases. Germline CDR1 reads GTSNPN; CDR2 reads SVGIG (reference sequence). CDR3 length equals 17 residues. V trimming: 0 bases; J trimming: 7 bases; junction bases outside the gene matches: 13. The CDR3: CAWSVLGREGRENEQFF. The CDR3 DNA is TGTGCCTGGAGTGTACTCGGGCGGGAGGGCCGTGAAAATGAGCAGTTCTTC.

The chain uses TRBV6-5 and TRBJ2-1, with TRBD2 matching over 12 bases. Germline CDR1 MNHEY, CDR2 SVGAGI. V shed 8 bases, J shed 9 bases, and the junction held 5 bases outside the gene matches. This CDR3 contains 13 residues. CDR3 amino acids: CASHGLAGSEQFF. For the CDR3, the DNA is TGTGCCAGCCACGGACTAGCGGGATCTGAGCAGTTCTTC.

The chain combines TRBV10-2 with TRBJ1-1; tentatively, D is TRBD1 (5 bases). There are 19 residues in the CDR3. The germline CDR1 and CDR2 sequences are WSHSY and SAAADI. Trimming pared 6 bases from V and 0 bases from J, leaving 26 bases between. CDR3 DNA sequence: TGCGCCAGCAGCACTGTCCCCGCCGGTGGTGGGACCGTGAACACTGAAGCTTTCTTT. It specifies CASSTVPAGGGTVNTEAFF.